A single sample is the source of the 30 T cell receptor beta chains below, sequenced in a study of early T cells in non-severe SARS-CoV-2 infection. TCRdb ran MiXCR on the 5' RACE reads and lists one entry per CDR3 protein. Of about 21,000 distinct CDR3 sequences listed, about 4.9% are singletons. The specimen sequenced was whole blood. These receptors originate from an adult who was a healthcare worker with PCR-confirmed SARS-CoV-2 infection or an uninfected control (not recorded which).

This clonotype turned up a few times. The rearrangement links TRBV3-1 to TRBJ2-1; a possible D gene is TRBD1 (6 bases). With 0 bases removed from V and 5 bases from J, the gap between germline ends came to 14 bases. This CDR3 has 16 residues. CDR1 and CDR2 from the germline V gene are LGHDT and YNNKEL (reference sequence). This CDR3 reads CASSQDGTPKHNEQFF. DNA for the CDR3: TGTGCCAGCAGCCAAGACGGGACACCTAAACACAATGAGCAGTTCTTC.

The V call is TRBV6-6, the J call TRBJ1-5; 7 nucleotides align to TRBD1. The V segment lost 4 bases and the J segment 2 bases; nucleotides outside the gene matches: 5. Germline CDR1 reads MNHNY; CDR2 reads SVGAGI (reference sequence). The CDR3 totals 15 residues. The CDR3 coding sequence is TGTGCCAGCAGTTTCCTCCAGGGGGGCAATCAGCCCCAGCATTTT. This translates into CASSFLQGGNQPQHF.

In its sample, this clonotype was seen a few times. V and J are TRBV2 and TRBJ2-5; no clear D. This CDR3 spans 14 amino acids. Germline V lookup: CDR1 SNHLY, CDR2 FYNNEI. The V end lost 2 bases, the J end lost 2 bases, and 9 bases lay between the germline ends. The CDR3, as DNA: TGTGCCAGCAGTGAATTCCCGGGTCAAGAGACCCAGTACTTC. Translating it yields CASSEFPGQETQYF.

This clonotype was detected many times. This chain joins TRBV18 and TRBJ1-1, with 9 nucleotides matching TRBD1. There are 14 residues in the CDR3. Germline CDR1 KGHSH, CDR2 LQKENI. V trimming: 6 bases; J trimming: 1 base; junction bases outside the gene matches: 3. The CDR3 DNA reads as TGTGCCAGCTCCCCGGACAGGGGGAACACTGAAGCTTTCTTT. This codes for CASSPDRGNTEAFF.

This clonotype was seen ten or more times. The gene calls are TRBV12-3 or TRBV12-4 and TRBJ1-1, with D tentatively TRBD1 (6 bases). V lost 8 bases and J 5 bases, leaving 18 bases between the germline ends. The CDR3 contains 14 residues. The CDR3 DNA reads TGTGCCAGCGTTATGTCCCAGGGGAGTACTGAAGCTTTCTTT. It is translated as CASVMSQGSTEAFF.

This clonotype appeared many times. The chain is built from TRBV7-2 and TRBJ2-1; no reliable D call. Looked up from germline, CDR1 is SGHTA and CDR2 is FQGNSA. The germline V and J ends were trimmed by 1 base and 11 bases, with 9 bases remaining between them. CDR3 length equals 12 residues. CDR3 region: CASSLEDRKQFF. The CDR3 nucleotides read TGTGCCAGCAGCTTAGAGGATCGGAAGCAGTTCTTC.

This clonotype was seen ten or more times. The chain recombines TRBV12-3 or TRBV12-4 with TRBJ2-1, with 10 bases lining up with TRBD2. After removal of 6 bases from V and 8 bases from J, the junction contained 22 bases not matched to a gene. The CDR3 contains 19 residues. The CDR3 bases are TGTGCCAGCAGCTTCGGATCAGCGGGGGGGCCACGATTGATAGATGAGCAGTTCTTC. Residues: CASSFGSAGGPRLIDEQFF.

The chain recombines TRBV18 with TRBJ2-7; tentatively, D is TRBD1 or TRBD2 (5 bases each). The length of the CDR3 is 14 residues. Trimming removed 0 bases at V and 5 bases at J, with 11 bases between. The germline V gene encodes CDR1 KGHSH and CDR2 LQKENI. CDR3 in DNA: TGTGCCAGCTCACCACCGAACGTGGGGGACGAGCAGTACTTC. Its translation: CASSPPNVGDEQYF.

This clonotype occurred many times. This chain uses TRBV29-1 with TRBJ2-1; the match to TRBD2 covers 13 bases. Trimming cost V 7 bases and J 8 bases; bases outside gene matches: 8. The CDR3 loop spans 14 amino acids. Germline V lookup: CDR1 SQVTM, CDR2 ANQGSEA. CDR3 in amino acids: CSEGTSGTMDEQFF. The CDR3 coding sequence is TGCAGCGAGGGGACTAGCGGGACCATGGATGAGCAGTTCTTC.

The V and J genes are TRBV7-9 and TRBJ2-1, with 7 bases aligning to TRBD2. This CDR3 region has 13 residues. The V gene end was trimmed by 5 bases and the J gene end by 9 bases; junction bases not matched to a gene: 7. The V gene's germline CDR1 is SEHNR and CDR2 FQNEAQ (reference sequence). The CDR3 nucleotides read TGTGCCAGCAGCCCTAGACTAGCTGCTGAGCAGTTCTTC. This codes for CASSPRLAAEQFF.

This clonotype was recorded many times. The chain couples TRBV5-1 to TRBJ1-1; no reliable D call. The germline CDR1 and CDR2 sequences are SGHRS and YFSETQ. CDR3 length equals 15 residues. V was pared by 0 bases and J by 1 base, with 10 bases between. The CDR3, as DNA: TGCGCCAGCAGCTTGGCCGACCGGGGGAACACTGAAGCTTTCTTT. Protein product: CASSLADRGNTEAFF. The full variable domain, completed using reference TRBV5-1 and TRBJ1-1, is KAGVTQTPRYLIKTRGQQVTLSCSPISGHRSVSWYQQTPGQGLQFLFEYFSETQRNKGNFPGRFSGRQFSNSRSEMNVSTLELGDSALYLCASSLADRGNTEAFFGQGTRLTVV.

V usage is TRBV4-3 and J usage is TRBJ1-1, with D hard to call. V was shortened by 3 bases and J by 1 base, with 6 bases between the two germline ends. The CDR3 extends over 13 amino acids. Per germline, CDR1 LGHNA and CDR2 YSLEER. DNA for the CDR3: TGCGCCAGCAGCCAGGCAGGGAACACTGAAGCTTTCTTT. It codes for CASSQAGNTEAFF.

This clonotype was seen ten or more times. The chain links TRBV5-1 to TRBJ2-5; possible D gene TRBD2, 5 bases. The CDR3 spans 13 residues. Trimming removed 5 bases from V and 2 bases from J, with 10 bases in between. The germline gives CDR1 SGHRS, CDR2 YFSETQ. The CDR3 DNA follows: TGCGCCAGCAGAACGGACTGGCAAGAGACCCAGTACTTC. Translation gives CASRTDWQETQYF.

The gene calls are TRBV7-8 and TRBJ2-7; D is perhaps TRBD1 (6 bases). V was clipped by 4 bases and J by 9 bases, with 19 bases between them. The CDR3 has 14 amino acids. Germline values: CDR1 SGHVS, CDR2 FQNEAQ. Here the CDR3 DNA reads TGTGCCAGCAGCTCAGGGACACCCGGAGGAAGGCAGTACTTC. Protein product: CASSSGTPGGRQYF.

This clonotype was counted ten times or more. This rearrangement joins TRBV6-6 to TRBJ2-3; a weak D match, TRBD1 (5 bases). V was clipped by 4 bases and J by 4 bases, with 12 bases between them. The CDR3 extends over 14 amino acids. In germline, CDR1 is MNHNY, CDR2 SVGAGI (reference sequence). The CDR3: CASSSWTSADTQYF. CDR3 DNA sequence: TGTGCCAGCAGTTCGTGGACAAGCGCAGATACGCAGTATTTT.

Note on this clonotype: A much larger clone differs from this one at a single base, so this may be a read error. The conserved phenylalanine or tryptophan is not found at the CDR3 terminus, so this likely reflects a read error. The V and J genes are TRBV7-2 and TRBJ2-2; no clear D. Germline CDR1 is SGHTA and CDR2 is FQGNSA. V lost 1 base and J lost 7, with 4 bases in between. The CDR3 has 12 amino acids. The CDR3 DNA reads as TGTGCCAGCAGCTTAGAAATCGGGGAGCTGTTTTCT. Residues: CASSLEIGELFS.

This clonotype has ten or more counts. This chain links TRBV6-5 with TRBJ2-1; D unclear. V dropped 6 bases and J dropped 4 bases, with 19 bases sitting between them. The CDR3 length is 16 residues. Germline V gene sequence: CDR1 MNHEY, CDR2 SVGAGI. The CDR3 DNA reads as TGTGCCAGCAGCTCCCCCAGAAGTCCTCCATACAATGAGCAGTTCTTC. Its translation is CASSSPRSPPYNEQFF.

About this clonotype: A clone one base away is much larger, so this may be a read error. No conserved phenylalanine or tryptophan is present at the end of the CDR3, so a read error is the likely explanation. The V call is TRBV12-3 or TRBV12-4, the J call TRBJ1-2; D gene unclear. Trimming left V 6 bases short and J 3 bases short, with 17 bases between. This CDR3 has 15 amino acids. CDR3 in DNA: TGTGCCAGCAGCCTAGAAGGATGGTCGGACTATGGCTACACCTCC. Protein: CASSLEGWSDYGYTS.

V gene TRBV20-1 combines with J gene TRBJ2-1, with D possibly matching TRBD2 (5 bases). The germline V gene encodes CDR1 DFQATT and CDR2 SNEGSKA (reference sequence). CDR3 size: 14 residues. V shed 1 base and J shed 4 bases, with 11 bases lying between them. This CDR3 reads CSARVSGIYNEQFF. The CDR3 DNA reads TGCAGTGCTAGAGTTTCCGGGATTTACAATGAGCAGTTCTTC.

This clonotype was picked up a small number of times. This chain joins TRBV24-1 and TRBJ2-2; D is possibly TRBD1 (6 bases). Germline V gives CDR1 KGHDR, CDR2 SFDVKD. There are 14 residues in the CDR3. Trimming removed 5 bases from V and 4 bases from J, with 10 bases in between. The CDR3 spells CATSGTVGTGELFF. DNA for the CDR3: TGTGCCACCAGTGGGACAGTCGGCACCGGGGAGCTGTTTTTT.

V and J are TRBV20-1 and TRBJ2-1; D call uncertain. The V and J ends lost 3 bases and 8 bases respectively, with 17 bases between them. Germline V gene sequence: CDR1 DFQATT, CDR2 SNEGSKA (reference sequence). The CDR3 length is 14 residues. The CDR3 here is CSASSSSRSDEQFF. The CDR3 DNA reads TGCAGTGCTAGTAGTAGCAGCCGGTCCGATGAGCAGTTCTTC.

This clonotype was seen at least ten times. This chain uses TRBV7-8 with TRBJ2-3; 10 bases fit TRBD2. V shed 4 bases and J 8 bases; nucleotides not matched to a gene: 9. This CDR3 has 15 amino acids. Germline V lookup: CDR1 SGHVS, CDR2 FQNEAQ. The chain's CDR3 is CASSSQAGGSGTQYF. As DNA, the CDR3 is TGTGCCAGCAGCTCCCAAGCGGGAGGGTCGGGTACGCAGTATTTT. The whole variable domain, filled in from reference TRBV7-8 and TRBJ2-3, reads GAGVSQSPRYKVAKRGQDVALRCDPISGHVSLFWYQQALGQGPEFLTYFQNEAQLDKSGLPSDRFFAERPEGSVSTLKIQRTQQEDSAVYLCASSSQAGGSGTQYFGPGTRLTVL.

This clonotype occurred many times. The J gene is TRBJ1-6, the V gene TRBV12-3 or TRBV12-4, with a possible D match to TRBD1 (5 bases). V was clipped by 0 bases and J by 5 bases, with 8 bases between them. The CDR3 covers 15 residues. The CDR3 DNA reads as TGTGCCAGCAGTTTAGCCCGGGGCAATAATTCACCCCTCCACTTT. Residues: CASSLARGNNSPLHF.

Ten or more counts support this clonotype. The V and J genes are TRBV7-2 and TRBJ2-1; unclear D gene. Germline V CDR1 and CDR2: SGHTA, FQGNSA. The CDR3 spans 15 residues. Between the trimmed V and J ends, which lost 3 bases and 6 bases, there was a span of 15 bases. This CDR3 reads CASSFPPLGSNEQFF. The CDR3 DNA reads as TGTGCCAGCAGCTTCCCCCCCTTAGGGTCCAATGAGCAGTTCTTC.

V is TRBV5-6 and J is TRBJ2-7; perhaps TRBD1 as D (6 bases). CDR1 and CDR2 from the germline V gene are SGHDT and YYEEEE. The V end lost 4 bases, the J end lost 2 bases, and 13 bases lay between the germline ends. The CDR3 loop spans 14 amino acids. The CDR3 region is CASSKDSWTYEQYF. The DNA for the CDR3 is TGTGCCAGCAGCAAGGACAGCTGGACCTACGAGCAGTACTTC.

This clonotype was picked up many times. J is TRBJ2-7 and V is TRBV11-2; no reliable D call. Trimming pared 0 bases from V and 6 bases from J, leaving 12 bases between. This CDR3 contains 14 residues. Germline CDR1 and CDR2: SGHAT and FQNNGV. This chain's CDR3 is CASSLEGRTPEQYF. In DNA form, the CDR3 reads TGTGCCAGCAGCTTAGAGGGCAGGACCCCCGAGCAGTACTTC.

This clonotype was counted only a few times. The rearrangement joins TRBV4-3 to TRBJ2-7; D might be TRBD2 (5 bases). The CDR3 length is 16 residues. The germline gives CDR1 LGHNA, CDR2 YSLEER. V was clipped by 0 bases and J by 5 bases, with 17 bases between them. CDR3 nucleotide sequence: TGCGCCAGCAGCCAAGAAAAGGGAGTGGGTAGCGACGAGCAGTACTTC. Translating gives CASSQEKGVGSDEQYF.

At least ten counts were recorded for this clonotype. CDR3 loop: CASSRGQTQETQYF. CDR3 sequence (DNA): TGTGCCAGCAGCCGGGGACAGACCCAAGAGACCCAGTACTTC. The chain joins TRBV11-2 to TRBJ2-5, with 7 bases fitting TRBD1. Germline trimming cut 5 bases from V and 1 base from J; bases unmatched to any gene: 4. Germline assignment: CDR1 SGHAT and CDR2 FQNNGV. The CDR3 is 14 residues long.

The chain joins TRBV30 to TRBJ2-1; 7 nucleotides align to TRBD2. CDR3 length: 12 amino acids. Germline V gives CDR1 GTSNPN, CDR2 SVGIG (reference sequence). Germline trimming cut 2 bases from V and 9 bases from J; bases unmatched to any gene: 4. The CDR3 protein is CAWSPTSVEQFF. The CDR3 bases are TGTGCCTGGAGTCCTACTAGCGTTGAGCAGTTCTTC.

J is TRBJ1-1 and V is TRBV2; no clear D gene. The CDR3 has 14 residues. Germline lookup yields CDR1 SNHLY and CDR2 FYNNEI. Trimming removed 6 bases from V and 0 bases from J, with 11 bases in between. This CDR3 is CASSLQGLNTEAFF. The CDR3 DNA reads as TGTGCCAGCAGCCTACAAGGCCTGAACACTGAAGCTTTCTTT.